Presented here are 3 T cell receptor beta chains from one specimen sequenced in a study of CD8 T cells in Susac syndrome. When the RNA was reverse transcribed, random hexamers were used with an input of about 0.5 to 1 ug. TCRdb used MiXCR to reprocess the immunoSEQ multiplex PCR reads, holding one entry per CDR3 protein. The repertoire holds about 83,000 distinct CDR3 sequences, about 96% seen once, with around 0.41% in the top ten. The sample consisted of CD8+ T cells from PBMCs. The receptors come from a human donor with Susac syndrome.

This chain links TRBV20-1 with TRBJ1-1; TRBD1 agrees at 7 bases. This CDR3 region has 14 residues. CDR1 DFQATT and CDR2 SNEGSKA come from the germline V gene (reference sequence). The trim removed 3 bases at V and 7 bases at J, leaving 11 bases unmatched. As DNA, the CDR3 is TGCAGTGCTAGTCCATCCTCCGGGACAGTTGAAGCTTTCTTT. It translates to CSASPSSGTVEAFF.

V is TRBV20-1 and J is TRBJ2-3; 7 nucleotides agree with TRBD2. Germline assignment: CDR1 DFQATT and CDR2 SNEGSKA (reference sequence). Trimming removed 1 base from V and 1 base from J; junction bases left unmatched: 5. This CDR3 is built from 15 residues. The CDR3 here is CSARGLADRTDTQYF. CDR3 sequence (DNA): TGCAGTGCTAGAGGGCTAGCGGACCGCACAGATACGCAGTATTTT.

The V gene is TRBV20-1, the J gene TRBJ2-3; tentative D call: TRBD2 (6 bases). Germline V gives CDR1 DFQATT, CDR2 SNEGSKA (reference sequence). V was trimmed by 3 bases and J by 4 bases, leaving 14 bases between them. The CDR3 contains 14 residues. The CDR3 loop reads CSARRGGEADTQYF. Here the CDR3 DNA reads TGCAGTGCTAGGAGGGGCGGGGAAGCAGATACGCAGTATTTT.